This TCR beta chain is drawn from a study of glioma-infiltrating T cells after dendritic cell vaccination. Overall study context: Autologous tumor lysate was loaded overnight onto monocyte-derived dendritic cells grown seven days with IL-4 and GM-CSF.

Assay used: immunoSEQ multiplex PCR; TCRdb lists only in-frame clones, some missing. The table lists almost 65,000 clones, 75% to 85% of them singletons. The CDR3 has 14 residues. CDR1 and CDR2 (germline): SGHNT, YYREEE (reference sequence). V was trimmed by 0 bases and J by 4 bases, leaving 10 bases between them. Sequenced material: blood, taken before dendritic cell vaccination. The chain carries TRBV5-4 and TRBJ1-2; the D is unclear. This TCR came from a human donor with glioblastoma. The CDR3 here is CASSLGTGSYGYTF. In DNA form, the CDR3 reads TGTGCCAGCAGCTTGGGGACGGGATCCTATGGCTACACCTTC.